This T cell receptor beta chain was recorded in a study of beta chain features in type 1 diabetes (dated by TCRdb to 2016 to 2018). Describing the broader study: Mean age, gender distribution, total cell number and subset yield were not different between patients and healthy donors. Whereas all 28 donors provided naive and central memory subsets, regulatory and stem cell-like memory subsets were isolated from just 8 patients and about eight healthy donors. The study compared TCRB repertoires of sorted circulating CD4+ T cell subsets between recently diagnosed type 1 diabetes patients and matched healthy donors. A total of approximately 99,000,000 sorted cells were examined across all samples, and RNA yield correlated strongly with the number of cells per subset. Study-wide conclusions, independent of this receptor: Naive, central memory and regulatory TCRB repertoires appeared to be more alike among patients than among healthy donors. PCR might favor shorter templates, but patient and control samples were amplified and corrected together, so any skew would affect both groups equally. A moderate but significant shortening of TCRB CDR3 length was observed in type 1 diabetes patients in all four CD4+ subsets. HLA sub-analyses involved small numbers of individuals, so any influence of HLA type on TCRB rearrangement remained unresolved. At VDJ recombination sites, patients with type 1 diabetes made fewer insertions and deleted more nucleotides, a pattern implying thymic rearrangement abnormalities. Because cDNA rather than genomic DNA was sequenced, highly expressing activated cells could have been over-represented, although no difference in activation and CD3 levels was found between groups.

The trim is 4 bases for V and 4 bases for J, with a gap of 19 bases between the germline ends. CDR1 SQVTM and CDR2 ANQGSEA were looked up in the germline V gene. The CDR3 has 15 amino acids, counting the end cysteine and phenylalanine. Only the CDR3 DNA stays, 45 bases, in frame from base 1. Details on this clone: Its antigen is not yet known. Base qualities are not provided; no much larger clone lies one nucleotide away.

The High Capacity cDNA Reverse Transcription Kit was used to reverse transcribe all of the isolated RNA, meaning that expressed TCRB transcripts were what got sequenced. Deep immunoSEQ sequencing was applied to naive, central memory and regulatory T cell samples, giving an average of about 3.7 million total reads per sample. Sorted cells were lysed in RLT buffer and RNA was extracted with DNase-treated RNeasy Micro or Mini kits, depending on cell number. To prevent cross-contamination, each cell subset was processed individually, whereas patient and healthy donor samples were processed jointly. The immunoSEQ multiplex PCR was used to amplify TCRB sequences from cDNA, generating 87-bp fragments that spanned the CDR3 region. The amplicons were sequenced using the Illumina HiSeq platform. In the original analysis: PCR bias was computationally corrected using synthetic template baselines, reads within Hamming distance 2 were collapsed, and singletons that could not be merged were discarded. Reads were aligned against IMGT so that V, D and J genes, CDR3 length and insertions or deletions at six rearrangement sites could be assigned. Clonotype counts were normalized to sorted cell number within each subset before computing true diversity and Gini coefficients with the tcR R package. The overlap coefficient, calculated on TCRB nucleotide sequences, was used to quantify repertoire sharing. Out-of-frame TCRB sequences from naive cells were analyzed to stand in for the pre-selection repertoire. TCRdb took over this immuneACCESS table, retaining in-frame rearrangements with V and J assigned. Such tables are incomplete; in checked studies, under half of the missing clones stem from an unresolved V gene, and the remainder is unexplained. V, J and clone size were drawn from that table, and D and trimming were deduced from the DNA. In this sample the table shows about 370,000 clones, more than 12% of which occur a single time. Approximately 0.019% of the sample is held by the ten biggest clonotypes.

A single peripheral blood draw of around 0.11 L on average was collected from each donor into heparinised tubes. Naive, central memory, regulatory and stem cell-like memory CD4+ T cells were sorted on a BD FACSAria II using a panel including CD45RO, CCR7, CD25, CD127, CD95 and CD27. Purity was above 95% for every sorted population. PBMCs were isolated right away by Lymphoprep density gradient centrifugation and were stained directly, without culture. Samples were stained and sorted in pairs, with one healthy donor and one patient per experiment, so that batch effects were minimized. Rearrangement joined TRBV29-1 to TRBJ1-2; the D region possibly corresponds to TRBD1 (5 bases align). This TCR derives from a woman younger than 30 in good health. Sequenced input: naive CD4+ T cells from blood. The cell subset or site label here, explained by the study, means: true naive CD4+ T cells. CDR3 reads: CSVVGSGGGGYGYTF. DNA sequence: TGCAGCGTTGTCGGAAGCGGGGGTGGCGGCTATGGCTACACCTTC. Here the CDR3 is joined to the reference TRBV29-1 and TRBJ1-2 genes, and the full variable domain is: SAVISQKPSRDICQRGTSLTIQCQVDSQVTMMFWYRQQPGQSLTLIATANQGSEATYESGFVIDKFPISRPNLTFSTLTVSNMSPEDSSIYLCSVVGSGGGGYGYTFGSGTRLTVV.